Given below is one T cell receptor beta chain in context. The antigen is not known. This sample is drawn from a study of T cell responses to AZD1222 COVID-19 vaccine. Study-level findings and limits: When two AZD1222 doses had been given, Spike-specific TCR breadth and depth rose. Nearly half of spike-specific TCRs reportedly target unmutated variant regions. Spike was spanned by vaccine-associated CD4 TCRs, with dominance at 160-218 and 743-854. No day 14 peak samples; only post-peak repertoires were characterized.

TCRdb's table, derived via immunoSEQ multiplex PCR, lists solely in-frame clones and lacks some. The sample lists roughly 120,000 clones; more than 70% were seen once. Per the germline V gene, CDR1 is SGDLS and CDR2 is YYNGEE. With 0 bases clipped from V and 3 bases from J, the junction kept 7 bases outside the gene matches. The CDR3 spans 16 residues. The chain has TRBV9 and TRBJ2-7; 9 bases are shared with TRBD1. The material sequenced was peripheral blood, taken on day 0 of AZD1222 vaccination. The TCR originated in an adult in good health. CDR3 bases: TGTGCCAGCAGCGTAGGTGGGACAGGGAGTGGCTACGAGCAGTACTTC. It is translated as CASSVGGTGSGYEQYF.